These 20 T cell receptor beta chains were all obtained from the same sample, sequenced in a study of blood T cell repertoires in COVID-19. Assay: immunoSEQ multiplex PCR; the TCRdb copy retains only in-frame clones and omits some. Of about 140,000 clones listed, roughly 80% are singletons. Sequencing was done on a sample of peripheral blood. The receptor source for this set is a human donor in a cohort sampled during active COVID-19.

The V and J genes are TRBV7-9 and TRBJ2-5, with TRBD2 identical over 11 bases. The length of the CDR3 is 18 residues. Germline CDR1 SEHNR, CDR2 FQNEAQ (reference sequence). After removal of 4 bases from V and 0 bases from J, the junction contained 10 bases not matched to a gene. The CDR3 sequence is CASSSGTSGSLYQETQYF. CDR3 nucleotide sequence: TGTGCCAGCAGCTCCGGGACTAGCGGATCTTTGTACCAAGAGACCCAGTACTTC.

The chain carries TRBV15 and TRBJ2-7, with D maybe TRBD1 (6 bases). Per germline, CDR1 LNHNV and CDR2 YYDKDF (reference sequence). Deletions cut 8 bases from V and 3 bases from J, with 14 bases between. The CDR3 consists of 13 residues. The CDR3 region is CATAVRGHYEQYF. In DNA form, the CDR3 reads TGTGCCACCGCGGTAAGGGGACACTACGAGCAGTACTTC.

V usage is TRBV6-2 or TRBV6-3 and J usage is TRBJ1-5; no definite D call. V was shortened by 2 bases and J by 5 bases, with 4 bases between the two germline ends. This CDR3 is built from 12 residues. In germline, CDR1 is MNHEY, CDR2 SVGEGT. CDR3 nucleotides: TGTGCCAGCAGTTACGCGTATCAGCCCCAGCATTTT. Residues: CASSYAYQPQHF.

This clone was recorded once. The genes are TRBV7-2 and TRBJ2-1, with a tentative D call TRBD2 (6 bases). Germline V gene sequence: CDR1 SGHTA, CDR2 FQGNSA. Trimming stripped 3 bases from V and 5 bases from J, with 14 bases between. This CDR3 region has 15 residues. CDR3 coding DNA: TGTGCCAGCAGCTTCGCGAGTGGGGGGAACAATGAGCAGTTCTTC. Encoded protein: CASSFASGGNNEQFF.

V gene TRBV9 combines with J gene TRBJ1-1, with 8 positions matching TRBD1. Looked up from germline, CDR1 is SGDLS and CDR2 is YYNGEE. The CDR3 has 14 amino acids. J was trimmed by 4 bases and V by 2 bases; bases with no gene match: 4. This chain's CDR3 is CASSVGQGSTEAFF. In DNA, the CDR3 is TGTGCCAGCAGCGTTGGACAGGGTAGCACTGAAGCTTTCTTT.

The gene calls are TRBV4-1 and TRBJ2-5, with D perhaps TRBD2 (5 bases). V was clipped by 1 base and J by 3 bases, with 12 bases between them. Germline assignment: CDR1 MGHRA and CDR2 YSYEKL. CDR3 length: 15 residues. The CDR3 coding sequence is TGCGCCAGCAGCCAAGTCCCCACTAGTGAAGAGACCCAGTACTTC. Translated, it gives CASSQVPTSEETQYF.

The DNA of the CDR3 is TGTGCCAGCAGTATTGACAGGGTGATCACTGAAGCTTTCTTT. Amino acids: CASSIDRVITEAFF. The rearrangement joins TRBV7-2 to TRBJ1-1; TRBD1 agrees at 7 bases. The germline V gene encodes CDR1 SGHTA and CDR2 FQGNSA. This CDR3 region has 14 residues. V was clipped by 6 bases and J by 4 bases; unmatched bases: 8.

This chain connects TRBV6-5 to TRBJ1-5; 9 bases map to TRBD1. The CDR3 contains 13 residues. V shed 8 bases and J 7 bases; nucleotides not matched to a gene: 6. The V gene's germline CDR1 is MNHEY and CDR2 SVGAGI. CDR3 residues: CASSDRGRQPQHF. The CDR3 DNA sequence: TGTGCCAGCTCCGACAGGGGGAGACAGCCCCAGCATTTT.

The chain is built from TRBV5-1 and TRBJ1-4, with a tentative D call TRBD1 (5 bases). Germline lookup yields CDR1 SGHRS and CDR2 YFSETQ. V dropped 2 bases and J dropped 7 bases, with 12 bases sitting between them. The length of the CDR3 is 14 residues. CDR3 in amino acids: CASSFGGNGEKLFF. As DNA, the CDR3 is TGCGCCAGCAGCTTTGGGGGGAATGGTGAAAAACTGTTTTTT.

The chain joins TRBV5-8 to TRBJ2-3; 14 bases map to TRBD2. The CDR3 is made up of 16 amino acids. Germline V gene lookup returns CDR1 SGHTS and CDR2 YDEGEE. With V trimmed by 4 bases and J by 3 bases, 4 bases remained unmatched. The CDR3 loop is CASSQRTSGGTDTQYF. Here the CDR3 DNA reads TGTGCCAGCAGCCAAAGGACTAGCGGGGGGACAGATACGCAGTATTTT.

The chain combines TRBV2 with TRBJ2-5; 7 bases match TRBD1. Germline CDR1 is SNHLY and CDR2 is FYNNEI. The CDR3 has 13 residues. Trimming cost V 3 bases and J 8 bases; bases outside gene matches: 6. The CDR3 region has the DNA TGTGCCAGCAGTGATCGGACAGGCCGAACCCAGTACTTC. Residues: CASSDRTGRTQYF.

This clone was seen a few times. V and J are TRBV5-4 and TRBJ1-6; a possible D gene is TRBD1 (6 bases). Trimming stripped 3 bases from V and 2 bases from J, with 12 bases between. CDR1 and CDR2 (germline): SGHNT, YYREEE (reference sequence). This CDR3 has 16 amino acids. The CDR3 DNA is TGTGCCAGCAGCTCACAGGGAAAAACCTATAATTCACCCCTCCACTTT. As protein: CASSSQGKTYNSPLHF. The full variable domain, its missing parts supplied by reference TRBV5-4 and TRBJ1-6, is ETGVTQSPTHLIKTRGQQVTLRCSSQSGHNTVSWYQQALGQGPQFIFQYYREEENGRGNFPPRFSGLQFPNYSSELNVNALELDDSALYLCASSSQGKTYNSPLHFGNGTRLTVT.

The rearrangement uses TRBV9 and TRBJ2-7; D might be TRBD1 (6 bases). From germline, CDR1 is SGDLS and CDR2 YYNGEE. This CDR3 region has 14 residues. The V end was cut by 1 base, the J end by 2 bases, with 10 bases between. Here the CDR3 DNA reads TGTGCCAGCAGCGTAAATCCAGGGGCCTACGAGCAGTACTTC. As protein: CASSVNPGAYEQYF.

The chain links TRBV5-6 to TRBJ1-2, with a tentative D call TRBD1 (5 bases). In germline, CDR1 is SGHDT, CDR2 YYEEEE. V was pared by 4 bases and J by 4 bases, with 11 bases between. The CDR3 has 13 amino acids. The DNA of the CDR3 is TGTGCCAGCAGCCTTGACAGAATCTATGGCTACACCTTC. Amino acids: CASSLDRIYGYTF.

CDR3 sequence: CASGLGQGTGTQYF. The CDR3, as DNA: TGTGCTAGTGGTTTGGGACAGGGCACGGGGACCCAGTACTTC. The J gene is TRBJ2-5, the V gene TRBV12-5, with 7 bases lining up with TRBD1. CDR1 and CDR2 (germline): LGHNT, FRNRAP. The trim removed 1 base at V and 7 bases at J, leaving 6 bases unmatched. The CDR3 contains 14 residues.

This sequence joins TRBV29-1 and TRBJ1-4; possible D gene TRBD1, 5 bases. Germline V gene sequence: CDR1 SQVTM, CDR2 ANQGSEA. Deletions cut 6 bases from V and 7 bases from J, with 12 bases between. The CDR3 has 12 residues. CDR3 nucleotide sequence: TGCAGCGTGGGGCAAATCGGTGAAAAACTGTTTTTT. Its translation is CSVGQIGEKLFF.

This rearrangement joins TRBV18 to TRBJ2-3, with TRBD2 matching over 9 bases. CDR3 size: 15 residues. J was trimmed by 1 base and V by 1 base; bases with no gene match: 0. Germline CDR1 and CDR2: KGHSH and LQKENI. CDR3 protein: CASSPQRGGTDTQYF. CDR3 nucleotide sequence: TGTGCCAGCTCACCACAGCGGGGGGGCACAGATACGCAGTATTTT.

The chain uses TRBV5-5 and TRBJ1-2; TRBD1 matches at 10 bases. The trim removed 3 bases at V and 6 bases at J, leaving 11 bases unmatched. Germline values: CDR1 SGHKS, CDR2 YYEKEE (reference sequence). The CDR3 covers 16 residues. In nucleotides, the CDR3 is TGTGCCAGCAGCTACAACCCGACAGGGGGCAGCGATGGCTACACCTTC. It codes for CASSYNPTGGSDGYTF.

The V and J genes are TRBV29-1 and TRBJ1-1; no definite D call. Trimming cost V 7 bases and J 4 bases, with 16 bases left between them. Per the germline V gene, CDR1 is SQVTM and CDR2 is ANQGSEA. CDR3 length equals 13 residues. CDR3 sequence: CSAAALVGTEAFF. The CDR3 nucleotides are TGCAGCGCCGCAGCCCTAGTCGGCACTGAAGCTTTCTTT.

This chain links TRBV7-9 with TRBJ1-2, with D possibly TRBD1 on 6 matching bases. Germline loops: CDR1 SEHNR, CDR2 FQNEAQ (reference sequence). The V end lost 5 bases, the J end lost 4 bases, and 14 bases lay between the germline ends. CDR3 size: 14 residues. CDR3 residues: CASSPSGQTYGYTF. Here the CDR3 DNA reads TGTGCCAGCAGCCCCTCTGGACAGACCTATGGCTACACCTTC.